This note documents a single T cell receptor (beta chain) sequence. Its target is not known. Sequenced by immunoSEQ multiplex PCR; TCRdb stores in-frame clones only, minus some. In the table there are about 97,000 clones, around 91% of which are singletons. The V and J ends lost 5 bases and 5 bases respectively, with 15 bases between them. Germline CDR1 LNHNV, CDR2 YYDKDF (reference sequence). The length of the CDR3 is 14 residues. These data belong to a study of graft-versus-host responses after intestinal transplantation. Study as a whole: Isolated intestinal, liver-intestinal, or multivisceral transplants had been given to the recipients. Anti-thymocyte globulin induction, then tacrolimus and steroids for two to four years, went to all recipients. Findings of the study overall: Recipient marrow held GvH clones, some first seen in ileum or blood. The study found high graft-versus-host to host-versus-graft clonal ratios in allografts of patients with graft-donor T cell macrochimerism.

The sample consisted of unstimulated CD4+ T cells sorted from spleen or lymph node cells, taken before transplant. This receptor was identified in a human donor who was the organ donor for an intestinal transplant. The rearrangement joins TRBV15 to TRBJ2-5; D is possibly TRBD2 (7 bases). The chain's CDR3 is CATSSGGGTETQYF. The CDR3 nucleotides read TGTGCCACCAGCTCAGGCGGGGGCACGGAGACCCAGTACTTC.